This T cell receptor (beta chain) was identified during a study of blood T cells in healthy people across ages. V lost 2 bases, J lost 3 bases, and 6 bases stayed unmatched. The CDR3 totals 16 residues. The germline V gene encodes CDR1 LGHNA and CDR2 YSLEER. Next came a second PCR, run for about 6 to 11 cycles, which used a sample-barcoded 5' primer along with a J-beta primer mix. TCRdb re-called the 5' RACE reads through MiXCR, storing one row per CDR3 protein. The data show about 800,000 distinct CDR3 sequences, roughly 25% seen once. This sample also belongs to another study, concerning T cells of mothers and their children.

The sequenced sample was blood. This receptor was identified in a boy aged 10-17 years in good health. The chain carries TRBV4-3 and TRBJ2-1; 8 nucleotides match TRBD2. CDR3 sequence reads: CASSQSGLGVYNEQFF. Written as DNA, the CDR3 is TGCGCCAGCAGCCAATCGGGACTAGGAGTCTACAATGAGCAGTTCTTC.